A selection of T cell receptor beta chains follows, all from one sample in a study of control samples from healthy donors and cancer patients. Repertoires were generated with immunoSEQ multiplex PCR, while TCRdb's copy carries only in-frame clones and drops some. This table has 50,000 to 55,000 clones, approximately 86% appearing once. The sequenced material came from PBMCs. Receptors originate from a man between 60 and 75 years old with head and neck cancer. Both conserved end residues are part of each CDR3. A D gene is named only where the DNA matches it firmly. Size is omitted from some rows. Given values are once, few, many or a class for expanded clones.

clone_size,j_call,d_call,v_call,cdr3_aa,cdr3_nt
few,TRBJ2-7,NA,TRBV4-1,CASTFSGTGSNYEQYF,TGCGCCAGCACCTTTTCGGGAACAGGGTCGAACTACGAGCAGTACTTC
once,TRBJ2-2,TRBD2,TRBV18,CASSPPASGGNTGELFF,TGTGCCAGCTCACCACCGGCGAGCGGGGGGAACACCGGGGAGCTGTTTTTT
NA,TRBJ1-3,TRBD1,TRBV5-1,CASSTGQGRNTIYF,TGCGCCAGCAGCACGGGACAGGGTAGAAACACCATATATTTT
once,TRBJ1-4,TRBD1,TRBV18,CASSPGQDNEKLFF,TGTGCCAGCTCACCGGGACAGGATAATGAAAAACTGTTTTTT
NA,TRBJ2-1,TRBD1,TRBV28,CASSFYQGVYNEQFF,TGTGCCAGCAGTTTTTATCAGGGGGTCTACAATGAGCAGTTCTTC
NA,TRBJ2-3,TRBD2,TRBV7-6,CASSRGTSGEAGQYF,TGTGCCAGCAGCAGGGGGACTAGCGGGGAAGCAGGGCAGTATTTT
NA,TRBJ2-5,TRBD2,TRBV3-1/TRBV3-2,CASSQGLEESGETQYF,TGTGCCAGCAGCCAGGGACTAGAAGAGAGTGGAGAGACCCAGTACTTC
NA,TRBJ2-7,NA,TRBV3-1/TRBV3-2,CASSQEKTISYEQYF,TGTGCCAGCAGCCAAGAAAAGACGATCTCCTACGAGCAGTACTTC
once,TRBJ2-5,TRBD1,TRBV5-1,CASGRFTGGQETQYF,TGCGCCAGCGGGCGATTTACAGGGGGCCAAGAGACCCAGTACTTC
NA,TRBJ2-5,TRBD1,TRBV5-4,CASRDRGKETQYF,TGTGCCAGCAGGGACAGGGGGAAAGAGACCCAGTACTTC
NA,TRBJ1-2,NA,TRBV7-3,CASSATPGAGYTF,TGTGCCAGCAGCGCAACCCCAGGGGCTGGCTACACCTTC
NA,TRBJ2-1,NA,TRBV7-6,CASSSNPPHSTYSYNEQFF,TGTGCCAGCAGCTCTAACCCGCCGCACTCGACCTACTCCTACAATGAGCAGTTCTTC
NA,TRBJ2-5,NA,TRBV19,CASSIVEGSKETQYF,TGTGCCAGTAGTATAGTCGAGGGATCGAAAGAGACCCAGTACTTC
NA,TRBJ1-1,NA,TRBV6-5,CASRPFQNTEAFF,TGTGCCAGCAGACCGTTTCAGAACACTGAAGCTTTCTTT
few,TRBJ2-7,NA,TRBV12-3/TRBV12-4,CASSFGLYEQYF,TGTGCCAGCAGTTTTGGGCTCTACGAGCAGTACTTC
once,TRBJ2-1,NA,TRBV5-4,CASSLWGGASYNEQFF,TGTGCCAGCAGCTTGTGGGGGGGCGCGTCATACAATGAGCAGTTCTTC
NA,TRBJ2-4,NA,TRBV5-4,CASSLGGNLAKNIQYF,TGTGCCAGCAGCTTAGGGGGGAACCTAGCCAAAAACATTCAGTACTTC
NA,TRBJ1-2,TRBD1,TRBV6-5,CASSRTGGNDYGYTF,TGTGCCAGCAGCCGCACAGGGGGTAACGACTATGGCTACACCTTC
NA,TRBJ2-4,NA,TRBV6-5,CASTSPWGDIQYF,TGTGCCAGCACGAGCCCCTGGGGGGACATTCAGTACTTC
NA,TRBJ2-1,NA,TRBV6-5,CASRQQGDEQFF,TGTGCCAGCAGGCAACAGGGAGATGAGCAGTTCTTC
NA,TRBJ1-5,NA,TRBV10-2,CASSETGYSNQPQHF,TGCGCCAGCAGTGAGACGGGCTATAGCAATCAGCCCCAGCATTTT
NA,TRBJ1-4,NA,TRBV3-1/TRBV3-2,CASSRTTDTNEKLFF,TGTGCCAGCAGCCGAACGACAGATACTAATGAAAAACTGTTTTTT
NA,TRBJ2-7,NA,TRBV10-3,CAISESYGSSYEQYF,TGTGCCATCAGTGAGTCGTACGGGAGCTCCTACGAGCAGTACTTC
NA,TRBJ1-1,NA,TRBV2,CASSVDLNTEAFF,TGTGCCAGCAGTGTCGACCTGAACACTGAAGCTTTCTTT
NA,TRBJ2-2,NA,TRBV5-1,CASSLFLGTGELFF,TGCGCCAGCAGCTTGTTTTTAGGGACCGGGGAGCTGTTTTTT
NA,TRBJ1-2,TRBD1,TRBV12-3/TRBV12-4,CASHEGAMGGYTF,TGTGCCAGCCATGAGGGGGCTATGGGAGGCTACACCTTC
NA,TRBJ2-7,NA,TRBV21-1,CASSMKRDGTGFMSTYEQYF,TGTGCCAGCAGCATGAAAAGAGACGGGACAGGGTTCATGAGCACCTACGAGCAGTACTTC
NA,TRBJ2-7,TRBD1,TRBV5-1,CASSWGQGAYYEQYF,TGCGCCAGCAGCTGGGGACAGGGGGCTTACTACGAGCAGTACTTC
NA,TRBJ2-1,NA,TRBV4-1,CASSHSGAGTNNEQFF,TGCGCCAGCAGCCATTCCGGGGCAGGGACAAACAATGAGCAGTTCTTC
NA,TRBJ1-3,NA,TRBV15,CATSRDRGSGNTIYF,TGTGCCACCAGCAGAGATCGAGGCTCTGGAAACACCATATATTTT
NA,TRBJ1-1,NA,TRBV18,CASSQGENTEAFF,TGTGCCAGCTCACAGGGAGAGAACACTGAAGCTTTCTTT
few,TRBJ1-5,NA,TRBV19,CASSMASGGRSNQPQHF,TGTGCCAGTAGTATGGCCTCCGGGGGACGTAGCAATCAGCCCCAGCATTTT
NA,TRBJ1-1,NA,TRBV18,CASSQGVGTEAFF,TGTGCCAGCTCACAAGGGGTGGGCACTGAAGCTTTCTTT
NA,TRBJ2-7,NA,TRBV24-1,CATSATSGQSYEQYF,TGTGCCACCAGTGCTACAAGCGGGCAGTCCTACGAGCAGTACTTC
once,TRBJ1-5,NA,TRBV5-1,CASSLTGSEDQPQHF,TGCGCCAGCAGCTTGACAGGGTCGGAAGATCAGCCCCAGCATTTT
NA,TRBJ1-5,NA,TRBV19,CASSTHQGRGGQPQHF,TGTGCCAGTAGTACACATCAGGGACGAGGGGGTCAGCCCCAGCATTTT
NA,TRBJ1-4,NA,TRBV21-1,CASSKGQPFF,TGTGCCAGCAGCAAGGGACAGCCATTCTTT
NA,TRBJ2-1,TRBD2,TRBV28,CASSLSTSAHNEQFF,TGTGCCAGCAGTTTAAGTACTAGCGCCCACAATGAGCAGTTCTTC
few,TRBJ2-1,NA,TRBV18,CASSPQAGGDEQFF,TGTGCCAGCTCACCACAAGCGGGTGGGGATGAGCAGTTCTTC
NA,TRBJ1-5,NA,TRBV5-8,CASSFGWGRDQPQHF,TGTGCCAGCAGCTTTGGGTGGGGGAGGGACCAGCCCCAGCATTTT
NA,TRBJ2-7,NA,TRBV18,CASSPDSSYEQYF,TGTGCCAGCTCACCAGACAGCTCCTACGAGCAGTACTTC
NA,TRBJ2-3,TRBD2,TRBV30,CAWSAASLGGDTQYF,TGTGCCTGGAGTGCCGCTTCCTTGGGGGGGGATACGCAGTATTTT